The present entry profiles one T cell receptor beta chain with its context. Its antigen is not known. Assay: immunoSEQ multiplex PCR; the TCRdb copy retains only in-frame clones and omits some. The data show tens of thousands of clones, more than 70% seen once. This sample is part of a study of a mutant IDH1 vaccine in newly diagnosed glioma. V was clipped by 2 bases and J by 1 base, with 12 bases between them. CDR1 is SGHAT and CDR2 is FQNNGV in the germline V gene. The CDR3 loop spans 16 amino acids. Time point specified: week 23, last vaccination. Vaccination comprised doses that each held 300 ug of mutant IDH1 20-mer peptide, plus topical imiquimod.

This TCR was recovered from a woman between 45 and 60 years old with glioma. Source: PBMCs, taken from a glioma patient whose treatment included an IDH1 peptide vaccine. The chain has TRBV11-2 and TRBJ1-3, with D possibly TRBD1 on 6 matching bases. The CDR3: CASSLHYRESGNTIYF. The DNA of the CDR3 is TGTGCCAGCAGCTTACATTACAGGGAATCTGGAAACACCATATATTTT.